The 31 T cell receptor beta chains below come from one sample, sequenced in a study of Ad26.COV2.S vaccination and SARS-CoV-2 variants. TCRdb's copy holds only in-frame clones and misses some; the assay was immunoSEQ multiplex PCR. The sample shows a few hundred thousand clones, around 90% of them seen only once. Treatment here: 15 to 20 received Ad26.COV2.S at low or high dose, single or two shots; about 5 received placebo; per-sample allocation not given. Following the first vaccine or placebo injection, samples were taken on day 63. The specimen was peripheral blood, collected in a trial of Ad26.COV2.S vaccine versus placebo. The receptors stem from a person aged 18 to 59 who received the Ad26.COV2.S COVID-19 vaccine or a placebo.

DNA of the CDR3: TGCAGTGCTAGTCTCCAGGGGCCCCCAGGTGCGCAGTATTTT. It specifies CSASLQGPPGAQYF. The V gene is TRBV20-1, the J gene TRBJ2-3; D perhaps matches TRBD1 (6 bases). The CDR3 length is 14 residues. The V end lost 3 bases, the J end lost 10 bases, and 20 bases lay between the germline ends. The germline CDR1 and CDR2 sequences are DFQATT and SNEGSKA (reference sequence).

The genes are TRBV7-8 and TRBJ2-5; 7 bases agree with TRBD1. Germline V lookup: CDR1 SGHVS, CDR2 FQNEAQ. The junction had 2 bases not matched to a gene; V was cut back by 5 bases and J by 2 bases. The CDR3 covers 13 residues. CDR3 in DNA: TGTGCCAGCAGCCGGGACAGACAAGAGACCCAGTACTTC. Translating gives CASSRDRQETQYF.

CDR3 loop: CASSRPRGEQETQYF. The CDR3 DNA reads as TGTGCCAGCTCACGTCCGAGGGGGGAACAAGAGACCCAGTACTTC. The rearrangement joins TRBV18 to TRBJ2-5, with D possibly called TRBD1 or TRBD2 (6 bases each). Trimming removed 4 bases at V and 2 bases at J, with 14 bases between. This CDR3 comprises 15 residues. Looked up from germline, CDR1 is KGHSH and CDR2 is LQKENI.

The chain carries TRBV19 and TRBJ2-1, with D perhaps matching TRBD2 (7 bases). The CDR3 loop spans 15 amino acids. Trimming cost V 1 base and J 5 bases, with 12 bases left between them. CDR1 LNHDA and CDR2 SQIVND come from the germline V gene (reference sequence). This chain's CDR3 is CASSIGRGGNNEQFF. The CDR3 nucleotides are TGTGCCAGTAGTATAGGTAGGGGGGGTAACAATGAGCAGTTCTTC.

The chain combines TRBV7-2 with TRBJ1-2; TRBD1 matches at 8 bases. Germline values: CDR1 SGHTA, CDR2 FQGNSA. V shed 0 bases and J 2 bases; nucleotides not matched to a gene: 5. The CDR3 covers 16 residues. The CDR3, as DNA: TGTGCCAGCAGCTTAGCGCAGGGGGCGTTGAACTATGGCTACACCTTC. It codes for CASSLAQGALNYGYTF.

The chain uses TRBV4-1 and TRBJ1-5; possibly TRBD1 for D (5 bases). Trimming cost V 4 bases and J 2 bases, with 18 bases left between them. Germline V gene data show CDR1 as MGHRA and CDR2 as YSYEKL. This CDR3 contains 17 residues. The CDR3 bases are TGCGCCAGCAGCCCGGAATATCCAGGGCTTGGCAATCAGCCCCAGCATTTT. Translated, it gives CASSPEYPGLGNQPQHF.

CDR3 sequence reads: CASSLAGGETQYF. The CDR3 DNA reads as TGTGCCAGCAGCCTAGCGGGCGGGGAGACCCAGTACTTC. The J gene is TRBJ2-5, the V gene TRBV11-2; 8 positions agree with TRBD2. The CDR3 is made up of 13 amino acids. With V trimmed by 5 bases and J by 5 bases, 4 bases remained unmatched. Germline V CDR1 and CDR2: SGHAT, FQNNGV.

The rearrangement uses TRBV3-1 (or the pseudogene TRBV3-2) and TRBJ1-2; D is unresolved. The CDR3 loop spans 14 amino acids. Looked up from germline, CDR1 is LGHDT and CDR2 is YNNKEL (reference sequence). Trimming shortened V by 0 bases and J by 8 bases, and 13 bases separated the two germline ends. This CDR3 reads CASSQESGPGGYTF. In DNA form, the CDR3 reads TGTGCCAGCAGCCAAGAATCCGGTCCTGGCGGCTACACCTTC.

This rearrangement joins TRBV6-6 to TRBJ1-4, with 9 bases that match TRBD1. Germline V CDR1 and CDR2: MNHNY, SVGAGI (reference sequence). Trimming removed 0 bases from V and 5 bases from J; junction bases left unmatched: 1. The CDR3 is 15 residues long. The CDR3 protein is CASSYSGTGNEKLFF. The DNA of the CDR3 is TGTGCCAGCAGTTACTCCGGGACAGGGAATGAAAAACTGTTTTTT.

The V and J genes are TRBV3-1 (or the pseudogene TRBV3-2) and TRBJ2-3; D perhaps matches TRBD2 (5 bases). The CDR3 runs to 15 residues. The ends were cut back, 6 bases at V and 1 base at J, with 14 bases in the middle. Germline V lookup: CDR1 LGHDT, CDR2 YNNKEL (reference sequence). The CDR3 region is CASRTSRSGTDTQYF. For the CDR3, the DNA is TGTGCCAGCAGAACTAGTAGATCCGGCACAGATACGCAGTATTTT.

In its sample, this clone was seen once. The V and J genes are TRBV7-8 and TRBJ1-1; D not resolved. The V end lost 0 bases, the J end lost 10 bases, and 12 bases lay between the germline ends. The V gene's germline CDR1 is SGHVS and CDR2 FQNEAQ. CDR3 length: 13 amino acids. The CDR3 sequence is CASSLAVVDVAFF. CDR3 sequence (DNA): TGTGCCAGCAGCTTAGCTGTGGTGGACGTAGCTTTCTTT.

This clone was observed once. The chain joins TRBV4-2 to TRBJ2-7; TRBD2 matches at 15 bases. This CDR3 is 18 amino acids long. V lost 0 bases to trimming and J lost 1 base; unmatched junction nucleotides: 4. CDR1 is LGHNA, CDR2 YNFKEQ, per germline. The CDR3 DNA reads TGTGCCAGCAGCCAAGATCCCGGGACTAGCGGGAGGTCCTACGAGCAGTACTTC. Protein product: CASSQDPGTSGRSYEQYF.

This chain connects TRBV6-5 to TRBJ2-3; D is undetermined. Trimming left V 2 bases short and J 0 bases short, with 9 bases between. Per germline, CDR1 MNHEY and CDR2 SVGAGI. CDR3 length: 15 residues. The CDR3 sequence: CASSYKGRSTDTQYF. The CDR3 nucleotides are TGTGCCAGCAGTTACAAAGGCCGAAGCACAGATACGCAGTATTTT.

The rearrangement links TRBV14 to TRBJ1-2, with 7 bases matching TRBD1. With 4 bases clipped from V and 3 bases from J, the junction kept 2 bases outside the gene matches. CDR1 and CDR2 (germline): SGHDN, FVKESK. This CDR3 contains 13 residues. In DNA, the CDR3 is TGTGCCAGCAGCCTCAGGGGGGACTATGGCTACACCTTC. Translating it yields CASSLRGDYGYTF.

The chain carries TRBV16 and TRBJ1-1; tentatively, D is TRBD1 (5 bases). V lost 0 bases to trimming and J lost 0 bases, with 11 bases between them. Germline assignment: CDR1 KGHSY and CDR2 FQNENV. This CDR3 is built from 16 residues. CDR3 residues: CASSQSRTLLNTEAFF. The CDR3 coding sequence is TGTGCCAGCAGCCAATCCCGGACACTCTTGAACACTGAAGCTTTCTTT.

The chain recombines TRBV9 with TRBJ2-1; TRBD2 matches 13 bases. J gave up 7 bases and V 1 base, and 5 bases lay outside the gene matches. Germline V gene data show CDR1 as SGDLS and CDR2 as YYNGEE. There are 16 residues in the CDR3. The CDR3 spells CASSVRTSGRRNEQFF. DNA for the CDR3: TGTGCCAGCAGCGTACGGACTAGCGGGAGAAGGAATGAGCAGTTCTTC.

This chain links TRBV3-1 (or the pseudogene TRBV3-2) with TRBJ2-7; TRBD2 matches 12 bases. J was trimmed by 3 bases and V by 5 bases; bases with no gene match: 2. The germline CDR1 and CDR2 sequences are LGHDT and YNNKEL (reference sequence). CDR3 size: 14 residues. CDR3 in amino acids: CASSTSGRIYEQYF. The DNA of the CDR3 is TGTGCCAGCAGCACTAGCGGGAGGATCTACGAGCAGTACTTC.

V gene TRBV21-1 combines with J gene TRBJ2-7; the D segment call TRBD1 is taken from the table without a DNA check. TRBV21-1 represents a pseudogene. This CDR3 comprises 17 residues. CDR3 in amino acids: CASTGTGGTDLTYEQYF. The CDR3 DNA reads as TGTGCCAGCACCGGGACAGGGGGCACGGATTTGACCTACGAGCAGTACTTC.

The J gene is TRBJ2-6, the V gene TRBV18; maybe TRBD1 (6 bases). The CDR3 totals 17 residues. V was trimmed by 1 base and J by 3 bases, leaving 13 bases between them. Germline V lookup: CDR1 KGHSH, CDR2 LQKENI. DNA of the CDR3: TGTGCCAGCTCACCACTATACAGGGCGGATGGGGCCAACGTCCTGACTTTC. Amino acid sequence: CASSPLYRADGANVLTF. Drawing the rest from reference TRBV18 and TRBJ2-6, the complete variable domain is NAGVMQNPRHLVRRRGQEARLRCSPMKGHSHVYWYRQLPEEGLKFMVYLQKENIIDESGMPKERFSAEFPKEGPSILRIQQVVRGDSAAYFCASSPLYRADGANVLTFGAGSRLTVL.

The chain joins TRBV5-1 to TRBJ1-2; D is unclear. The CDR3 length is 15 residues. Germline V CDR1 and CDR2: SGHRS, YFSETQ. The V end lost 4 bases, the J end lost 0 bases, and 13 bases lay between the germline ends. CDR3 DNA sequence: TGCGCCAGCAGCCTCGAAGGCAGAACTAACTATGGCTACACCTTC. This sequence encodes CASSLEGRTNYGYTF.

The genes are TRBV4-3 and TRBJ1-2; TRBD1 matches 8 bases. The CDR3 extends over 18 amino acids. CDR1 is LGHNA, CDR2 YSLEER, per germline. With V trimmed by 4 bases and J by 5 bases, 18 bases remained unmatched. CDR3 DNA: TGCGCCAGCAGCCCCTCGGGCGCAAGGGGACAGGCCTTTTATGGCTACACCTTC. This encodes CASSPSGARGQAFYGYTF.

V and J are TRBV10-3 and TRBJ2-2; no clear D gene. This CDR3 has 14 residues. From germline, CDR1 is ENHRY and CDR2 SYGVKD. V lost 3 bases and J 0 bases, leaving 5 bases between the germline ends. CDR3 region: CAISDQANTGELFF. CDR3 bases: TGTGCCATCAGTGATCAGGCGAACACCGGGGAGCTGTTTTTT.

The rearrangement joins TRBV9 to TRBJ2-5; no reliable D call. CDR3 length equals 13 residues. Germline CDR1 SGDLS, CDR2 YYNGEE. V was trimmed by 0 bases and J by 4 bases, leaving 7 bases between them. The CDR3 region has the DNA TGTGCCAGCAGCGTAGGCACTGGAGAGACCCAGTACTTC. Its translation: CASSVGTGETQYF.

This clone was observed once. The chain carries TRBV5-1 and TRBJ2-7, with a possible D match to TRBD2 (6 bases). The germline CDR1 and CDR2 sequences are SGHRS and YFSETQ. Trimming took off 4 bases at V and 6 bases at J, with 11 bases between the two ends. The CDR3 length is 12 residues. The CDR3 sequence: CASSPVGGEQYF. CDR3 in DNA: TGCGCCAGCAGCCCGGTGGGGGGCGAGCAGTACTTC.

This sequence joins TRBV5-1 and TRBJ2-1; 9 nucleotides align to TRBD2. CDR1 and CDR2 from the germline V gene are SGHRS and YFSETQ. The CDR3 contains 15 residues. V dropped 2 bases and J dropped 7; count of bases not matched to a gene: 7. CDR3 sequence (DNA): TGCGCCAGCAGCTTTAGCGGGAGAAGTCAGAATGAGCAGTTCTTC. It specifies CASSFSGRSQNEQFF.

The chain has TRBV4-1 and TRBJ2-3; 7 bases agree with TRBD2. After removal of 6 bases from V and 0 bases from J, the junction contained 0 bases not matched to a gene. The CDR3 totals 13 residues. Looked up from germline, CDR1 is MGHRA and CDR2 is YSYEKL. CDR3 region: CASRLASTDTQYF. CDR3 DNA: TGCGCCAGCAGACTAGCGAGCACAGATACGCAGTATTTT.

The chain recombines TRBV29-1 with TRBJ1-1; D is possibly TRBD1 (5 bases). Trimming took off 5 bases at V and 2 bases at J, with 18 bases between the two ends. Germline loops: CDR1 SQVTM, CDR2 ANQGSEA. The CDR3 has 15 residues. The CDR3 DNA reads TGCAGCGTTTGGGGGGGTTCTTGGGGTAACACTGAAGCTTTCTTT. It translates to CSVWGGSWGNTEAFF.

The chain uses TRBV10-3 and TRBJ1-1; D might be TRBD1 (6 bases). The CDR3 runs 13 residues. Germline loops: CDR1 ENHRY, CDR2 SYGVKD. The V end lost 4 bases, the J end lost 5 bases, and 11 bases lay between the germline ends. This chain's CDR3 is CAISVNRETEAFF. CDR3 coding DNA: TGTGCCATCAGTGTAAACAGGGAGACTGAAGCTTTCTTT.

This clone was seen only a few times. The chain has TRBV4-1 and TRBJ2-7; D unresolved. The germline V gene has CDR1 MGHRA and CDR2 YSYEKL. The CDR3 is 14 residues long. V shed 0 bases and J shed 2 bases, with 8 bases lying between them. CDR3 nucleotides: TGCGCCAGCAGCCAAGATCCTGAAACCTACGAGCAGTACTTC. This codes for CASSQDPETYEQYF.

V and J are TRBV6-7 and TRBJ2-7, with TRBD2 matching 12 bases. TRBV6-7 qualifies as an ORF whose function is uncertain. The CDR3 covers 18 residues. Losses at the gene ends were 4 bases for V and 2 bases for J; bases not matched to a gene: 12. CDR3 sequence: CASSFPLFSSGRAYEQYF. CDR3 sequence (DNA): TGTGCCAGCAGTTTCCCCCTTTTCTCTAGCGGGAGGGCCTACGAGCAGTACTTC.

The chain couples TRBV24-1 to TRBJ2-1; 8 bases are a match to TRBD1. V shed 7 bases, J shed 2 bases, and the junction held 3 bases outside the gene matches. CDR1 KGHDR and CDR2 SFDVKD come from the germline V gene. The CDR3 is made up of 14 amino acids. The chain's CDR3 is CATSGTGPYNEQFF. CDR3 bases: TGTGCCACCAGCGGGACAGGCCCCTACAATGAGCAGTTCTTC.